The 17 T cell receptor beta chains listed next were all sequenced from one sample in a study of blood T cell repertoires in COVID-19. The method was immunoSEQ multiplex PCR; TCRdb's version includes in-frame clones alone and lacks a portion of them. The sample holds some 300,000 clones, nearly 90% seen once. Sequenced material: PBMCs or T cells enriched from blood (not recorded which). These receptors came from a woman aged 25 to 39 who had recovered from COVID-19.

The chain uses TRBV11-1 and TRBJ2-5; TRBD2 matches 11 bases. The junction had 6 bases not matched to a gene; V was cut back by 1 base and J by 5 bases. The CDR3 runs 16 residues. Germline CDR1 SGHAT, CDR2 FQDESV (reference sequence). The CDR3 protein is CASSLEIAGGHETQYF. CDR3 sequence (DNA): TGTGCCAGCAGCTTAGAGATAGCGGGAGGGCACGAGACCCAGTACTTC.

As regards this clone: The junction does not match germline at one end; this may be a read error. This chain joins TRBV7-7 and TRBJ2-1; 16 bases agree with TRBD2. This CDR3 is built from 16 residues. In germline, CDR1 is SSHAT, CDR2 FNYEAQ (reference sequence). CDR3 residues: CASSPGLAGGPGEQFF. The DNA of the CDR3 is TGTGCTAGCAGCCCGGGACTAGCGGGAGGGCCTGGTGAGCAGTTCTTC.

The J gene is TRBJ2-3, the V gene TRBV3-1 (or the pseudogene TRBV3-2), with 8 bases that match TRBD2. V was pared by 5 bases and J by 0 bases, with 7 bases of the junction left unmatched. Germline-derived CDR1 and CDR2 are LGHDT and YNNKEL (reference sequence). This CDR3 is built from 16 residues. This chain's CDR3 is CASSAHSGVSTDTQYF. CDR3 DNA sequence: TGTGCCAGCAGCGCCCATAGCGGGGTAAGCACAGATACGCAGTATTTT.

The genes are TRBV11-2 and TRBJ2-2; maybe TRBD2 (5 bases). The CDR3 sequence is 14 residues long. V was cut by 3 bases and J by 7 bases, with 12 bases left in between. Germline-derived CDR1 and CDR2 are SGHAT and FQNNGV. The CDR3 DNA follows: TGTGCCAGCAGCTTTAGGTTAGGAGGCGGGGAGCTGTTTTTT. Residues: CASSFRLGGGELFF.

The chain joins TRBV27 to TRBJ2-7, with TRBD1 identical over 11 bases. Germline V CDR1 and CDR2: MNHEY, SMNVEV (reference sequence). The CDR3 has 15 amino acids. J was trimmed by 2 bases and V by 5 bases; bases with no gene match: 5. CDR3 bases: TGTGCCAGCAGTCGGGACAGGGGGGAGACCTACGAGCAGTACTTC. Protein: CASSRDRGETYEQYF.

The chain is built from TRBV14 and TRBJ2-3, with 8 bases lining up with TRBD2. CDR1 and CDR2 (germline): SGHDN, FVKESK. Trimming took 3 bases from V and 4 from J; bases not matched to a gene: 9. This CDR3 is built from 16 residues. This CDR3 reads CASSHVKTSDSDTQYF. The CDR3 DNA sequence: TGTGCCAGCAGCCACGTCAAGACTAGCGACTCAGATACGCAGTATTTT.

This chain connects TRBV6-2 or TRBV6-3 to TRBJ2-5; the D is unclear. CDR1 and CDR2 (germline): MNHEY, SVGEGT. Trimming took 1 base from V and 0 from J, leaving 15 bases between them. This CDR3 is built from 17 residues. The CDR3, as DNA: TGTGCCAGCAGTTACTTCCCCCTCCTACAGTACCAAGAGACCCAGTACTTC. Protein: CASSYFPLLQYQETQYF.

A note on this clone: Other nucleotide sequences in the sample specify the same CDR3. Written as DNA, the CDR3 is TGTGCCAGCAGCTTTGGTGAGGATACGCAGTATTTT. It codes for CASSFGEDTQYF. The chain employs TRBV7-9 and TRBJ2-3; D gene unclear. Germline CDR1 is SEHNR and CDR2 is FQNEAQ (reference sequence). There are 12 residues in the CDR3. V was cut by 3 bases and J by 6 bases, with 7 bases left in between.

J is TRBJ1-4 and V is TRBV13; TRBD1 matches at 7 bases. Looked up from germline, CDR1 is PRHDT and CDR2 is FYEKMQ (reference sequence). This CDR3 spans 17 amino acids. Trimming cost V 2 bases and J 4 bases; bases outside gene matches: 10. CDR3 coding DNA: TGTGCCAGCAGCTTACGAAGGACAGGCCAGGTTAATGAAAAACTGTTTTTT. Its translation is CASSLRRTGQVNEKLFF.

This rearrangement joins TRBV5-5 to TRBJ1-6; D is uncertain. With 0 bases removed from V and 3 bases from J, the gap between germline ends came to 16 bases. Germline V gene sequence: CDR1 SGHKS, CDR2 YYEKEE (reference sequence). The CDR3 runs to 18 residues. The CDR3 DNA reads TGTGCCAGCAGCTTGGCTAGGGCGGGAGAAGGCTATAATTCACCCCTCCACTTT. It is translated as CASSLARAGEGYNSPLHF.

The chain joins TRBV7-2 to TRBJ2-1, with 9 bases fitting TRBD2. Per germline, CDR1 SGHTA and CDR2 FQGNSA. Trimming took 1 base from V and 8 from J; bases not matched to a gene: 6. This CDR3 has 15 residues. The CDR3 sequence is CASSLVLAGNHEQFF. CDR3 DNA sequence: TGTGCCAGCAGCTTAGTTCTAGCGGGAAATCATGAGCAGTTCTTC.

The chain uses TRBV5-5 and TRBJ2-7, with TRBD2 matching over 9 bases. The CDR3 is 17 amino acids. CDR1 is SGHKS and CDR2 is YYEKEE in the germline V gene (reference sequence). Trimming at V came to 4 bases and at J to 6 bases, leaving 17 bases not matched to a gene. The CDR3 loop reads CASSRYERIAGVGEQYF. Here the CDR3 DNA reads TGTGCCAGCAGCCGCTACGAGAGGATAGCGGGAGTAGGCGAGCAGTACTTC.

The rearrangement uses TRBV19 and TRBJ1-6, with TRBD1 matching 8 bases. With 5 bases clipped from V and 7 bases from J, the junction kept 4 bases outside the gene matches. Per the germline V gene, CDR1 is LNHDA and CDR2 is SQIVND (reference sequence). The CDR3 consists of 14 residues. The CDR3 DNA follows: TGTGCCAGTAGTTACAGGGGGGCGAATTCACCCCTCCACTTT. It translates to CASSYRGANSPLHF.

The chain is built from TRBV6-2 or TRBV6-3 and TRBJ2-7, with 11 bases fitting TRBD1. Germline V gives CDR1 MNHEY, CDR2 SVGEGT. CDR3 length: 16 amino acids. The V segment lost 2 bases and the J segment 4 bases; nucleotides outside the gene matches: 7. CDR3 region: CASSYPTDRGLYEQYF. The CDR3, as DNA: TGTGCCAGCAGTTACCCCACGGACAGGGGGCTTTACGAGCAGTACTTC.

The chain employs TRBV19 and TRBJ2-7; D remains ambiguous. The V gene lost 3 bases and the J gene lost 6 bases, with 15 bases spanning the gap. Per the germline V gene, CDR1 is LNHDA and CDR2 is SQIVND (reference sequence). This CDR3 has 14 amino acids. CDR3 nucleotides: TGTGCCAGTAGTATTCTGCCAAACGTCGGCGAGCAGTACTTC. Its protein is CASSILPNVGEQYF.

The V call is TRBV7-2, the J call TRBJ2-7; 8 bases map to TRBD1. The length of the CDR3 is 14 residues. The V and J ends lost 4 bases and 6 bases, in that order; junction bases with no gene match: 8. Looked up from germline, CDR1 is SGHTA and CDR2 is FQGNSA. In nucleotides, the CDR3 is TGTGCCAGCAGCTCCCACAGGGGGACGAGCGAGCAGTACTTC. Translating it yields CASSSHRGTSEQYF. The variable domain in full, completed from reference TRBV7-2 and TRBJ2-7, reads GAGVSQSPSNKVTEKGKDVELRCDPISGHTALYWYRQSLGQGLEFLIYFQGNSAPDKSGLPSDRFSAERTGGSVSTLTIQRTQQEDSAVYLCASSSHRGTSEQYFGPGTRLTVT.

The chain combines TRBV27 with TRBJ1-5, with 7 bases that match TRBD1. J was trimmed by 0 bases and V by 6 bases; bases with no gene match: 8. Germline CDR1 is MNHEY and CDR2 is SMNVEV (reference sequence). The CDR3 loop spans 16 amino acids. In DNA form, the CDR3 reads TGTGCCAGCAGGAACCACGGGACAGCTAGCAATCAGCCCCAGCATTTT. It translates to CASRNHGTASNQPQHF.